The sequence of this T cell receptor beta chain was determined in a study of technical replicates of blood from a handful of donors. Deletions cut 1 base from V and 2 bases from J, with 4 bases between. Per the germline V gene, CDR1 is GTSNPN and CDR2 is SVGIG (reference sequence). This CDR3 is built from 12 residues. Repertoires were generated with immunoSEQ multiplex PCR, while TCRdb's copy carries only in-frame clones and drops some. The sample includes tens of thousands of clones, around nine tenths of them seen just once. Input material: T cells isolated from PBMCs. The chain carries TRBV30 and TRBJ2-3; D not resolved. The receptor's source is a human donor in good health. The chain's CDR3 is CAWSASTDTQYF. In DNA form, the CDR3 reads TGTGCCTGGAGTGCCTCCACAGATACGCAGTATTTT.